These 17 T cell receptor beta chains were all obtained from the same sample, sequenced in a study of spatial heterogeneity in lung cancer. Each CDR3 protein is one row after TCRdb ran MiXCR on the 5' RACE reads. The table includes just under 40,000 distinct CDR3 sequences, about 6% detected once. Time point here: sample taken at primary tumor resection. Sequencing was performed on whole RNA extracted from tumor and nontumor lung tissue, or from frozen PBMC, and the material was left unsorted. The source material was PBMCs, sampled at surgery. The receptors stem from a male donor with early-stage non-small cell lung cancer.

The table lists this clonotype with many counts. This chain uses TRBV5-4 with TRBJ1-2; 8 positions match TRBD1. This CDR3 region has 14 residues. The germline CDR1 and CDR2 sequences are SGHNT and YYREEE (reference sequence). The ends lost 1 base at V and 2 bases at J; junction bases unmatched: 1. The CDR3 coding sequence is TGTGCCAGCAGCTTGAGGGACAGGAACTATGGCTACACCTTC. Protein sequence: CASSLRDRNYGYTF.

This clonotype was counted at least ten times. CDR3 sequence: CASSLDGGHYEQYF. The CDR3 DNA is TGCGCCAGCAGCTTGGATGGGGGCCACTACGAGCAGTACTTC. This chain joins TRBV5-1 and TRBJ2-7; perhaps TRBD1 as D (6 bases). The CDR3 is 14 residues long. From germline, CDR1 is SGHRS and CDR2 YFSETQ. V lost 0 bases, J lost 3 bases, and 10 bases lay in between. The entire variable domain, with the rest obtained from reference TRBV5-1 and TRBJ2-7, is as follows: KAGVTQTPRYLIKTRGQQVTLSCSPISGHRSVSWYQQTPGQGLQFLFEYFSETQRNKGNFPGRFSGRQFSNSRSEMNVSTLELGDSALYLCASSLDGGHYEQYFGPGTRLTVT.

This chain connects TRBV5-5 to TRBJ2-7; 9 nucleotides agree with TRBD1. Looked up from germline, CDR1 is SGHKS and CDR2 is YYEKEE (reference sequence). CDR3 length: 15 amino acids. J lost 7 bases, V lost 0 bases, and 8 bases had no gene match. The CDR3 region is CASSLDSGQGIEQYF. The CDR3 DNA follows: TGTGCCAGCAGCTTGGATTCGGGACAGGGAATAGAGCAGTACTTC.

Only a few counts were recorded for this clonotype. The chain recombines TRBV20-1 with TRBJ2-2, with 8 bases matching TRBD2. CDR3 length: 16 residues. CDR1 is DFQATT, CDR2 SNEGSKA, per germline (reference sequence). V shed 1 base and J 6 bases; nucleotides not matched to a gene: 10. CDR3 amino acids: CSARAGPGLVAGELFF. DNA for the CDR3: TGCAGTGCTAGAGCCGGACCGGGACTAGTGGCCGGGGAGCTGTTTTTT.

This rearrangement joins TRBV9 to TRBJ2-2; 12 nucleotides agree with TRBD1. J was trimmed by 0 bases and V by 0 bases; bases with no gene match: 6. The CDR3 is made up of 19 amino acids. Germline V CDR1 and CDR2: SGDLS, YYNGEE. The CDR3, as DNA: TGTGCCAGCAGCGTAGGGGACAGGGGGCGCGGGCCGAACACCGGGGAGCTGTTTTTT. Translation: CASSVGDRGRGPNTGELFF.

This clonotype showed up just a few times. Germline and junction disagree at one end, which may indicate a read error. The J gene is TRBJ2-7, the V gene TRBV7-9; 10 nucleotides align to TRBD2. Germline loops: CDR1 SEHNR, CDR2 FQNEAQ (reference sequence). This CDR3 region has 12 residues. CDR3 nucleotides: TGTGCCAGCAGCACCCTAGCGGGGGCCCCCGAATTC. Translating it yields CASSTLAGAPEF.

This clonotype was picked up many times. The chain is built from TRBV15 and TRBJ1-5, with no clear D. CDR1 and CDR2 from the germline V gene are LNHNV and YYDKDF (reference sequence). CDR3 length equals 17 residues. Trimming cost V 0 bases and J 1 base, with 13 bases left between them. In DNA, the CDR3 is TGTGCCACCAGCAGAGACCGGGCCCCGGGAAGCAATCAGCCCCAGCATTTT. It codes for CATSRDRAPGSNQPQHF.

At least ten counts were recorded for this clonotype. The chain couples TRBV20-1 to TRBJ2-6; TRBD1 matches at 7 bases. V lost 4 bases, J lost 0 bases, and 6 bases stayed unmatched. Germline CDR1 is DFQATT and CDR2 is SNEGSKA (reference sequence). CDR3 length equals 16 residues. As DNA, the CDR3 is TGCAGTGCTATGACAGGGCCTAGCTCTGGGGCCAACGTCCTGACTTTC. Protein product: CSAMTGPSSGANVLTF.

This clonotype was counted many times. The CDR3 region has the DNA TGCGCCAGCAGCCAGCCAGGGGAACAGCCACCCCTCCACTTT. Encoded protein: CASSQPGEQPPLHF. This chain joins TRBV4-1 and TRBJ1-6; D is possibly TRBD1 (6 bases). V lost 3 bases and J lost 11, with 14 bases in between. Germline V gives CDR1 MGHRA, CDR2 YSYEKL. This CDR3 spans 14 amino acids.

The V call is TRBV30, the J call TRBJ1-1; weak D call: TRBD1 (5 bases). Deletions cut 0 bases from V and 0 bases from J, with 17 bases between. Germline assignment: CDR1 GTSNPN and CDR2 SVGIG (reference sequence). This CDR3 is built from 17 residues. CDR3 nucleotide sequence: TGTGCCTGGAGTGTTCGATTGATCCGACAGCTGAACACTGAAGCTTTCTTT. As protein: CAWSVRLIRQLNTEAFF. The full variable domain, rest sourced from reference TRBV30 and TRBJ1-1, is SQTIHQWPATLVQPVGSPLSLECTVEGTSNPNLYWYRQAAGRGLQLLFYSVGIGQISSEVPQNLSASRPQDRQFILSSKKLLLSDSGFYLCAWSVRLIRQLNTEAFFGQGTRLTVV.

This clonotype appeared once. The chain recombines TRBV29-1 with TRBJ2-4; 9 bases align to TRBD1. Germline values: CDR1 SQVTM, CDR2 ANQGSEA. The trim removed 6 bases at V and 3 bases at J, leaving 6 bases unmatched. CDR3 size: 14 residues. The CDR3 is CSVRTGVGKNIQYF. As DNA, the CDR3 is TGCAGCGTCCGGACAGGGGTGGGCAAAAACATTCAGTACTTC.

At least ten counts were recorded for this clonotype. The chain joins TRBV2 to TRBJ1-4, with D hard to call. Trimming cost V 7 bases and J 8 bases, with 14 bases left between them. This CDR3 is built from 13 residues. Germline V gene sequence: CDR1 SNHLY, CDR2 FYNNEI. CDR3 amino acids: CASNEEYLEKLFF. CDR3 DNA: TGTGCCAGCAATGAGGAATACTTGGAAAAACTGTTTTTT. The variable domain in full, with the rest retrieved from reference TRBV2 and TRBJ1-4, is EPEVTQTPSHQVTQMGQEVILRCVPISNHLYFYWYRQILGQKVEFLVSFYNNEISEKSEIFDDQFSVERPDGSNFTLKIRSTKLEDSAMYFCASNEEYLEKLFFGSGTQLSVL.

This clonotype appeared a few times. The chain uses TRBV6-1 and TRBJ2-2, with TRBD2 matching 7 bases. CDR3 length equals 16 residues. V lost 6 bases to trimming and J lost 1 base; unmatched junction nucleotides: 8. Germline V gene data show CDR1 as MNHNS and CDR2 as SASEGT. The CDR3 is CASSSDQRGNTGELFF. In DNA, the CDR3 is TGTGCCAGCAGCTCCGACCAGCGGGGGAACACCGGGGAGCTGTTTTTT.

This clonotype came up many times. The chain has TRBV7-2 and TRBJ1-1; D not certain. This CDR3 spans 11 amino acids. Trimming pared 2 bases from V and 7 bases from J, leaving 5 bases between. Germline assignment: CDR1 SGHTA and CDR2 FQGNSA. DNA of the CDR3: TGTGCCAGCAGCTTAAAACATGAAGCTTTCTTT. Translating gives CASSLKHEAFF.

This chain links TRBV6-5 with TRBJ1-6; D perhaps matches TRBD1 (5 bases). This CDR3 has 14 residues. Trimming stripped 3 bases from V and 14 bases from J, with 17 bases between. Germline CDR1 is MNHEY and CDR2 is SVGAGI. CDR3 nucleotides: TGTGCCAGCAGTTATGGCGGGGGAAAAACGGCCCTCCACTTT. Translating gives CASSYGGGKTALHF.

This clonotype was detected many times. V is TRBV4-1 and J is TRBJ2-4, with unresolved D. With 0 bases removed from V and 0 bases from J, the gap between germline ends came to 9 bases. Germline values: CDR1 MGHRA, CDR2 YSYEKL. The CDR3 is made up of 16 amino acids. Here the CDR3 reads CASSQEVTLAKNIQYF. CDR3 sequence (DNA): TGCGCCAGCAGCCAAGAGGTAACGTTAGCCAAAAACATTCAGTACTTC.

There are many counts of this clonotype. This chain connects TRBV20-1 to TRBJ2-5, with D possibly being TRBD1 or TRBD2 (5 bases each). CDR3 size: 12 residues. Deletions cut 1 base from V and 5 bases from J, with 8 bases between. Per germline, CDR1 DFQATT and CDR2 SNEGSKA (reference sequence). CDR3 loop: CSARAGHETQYF. CDR3 DNA sequence: TGCAGTGCTAGAGCGGGGCACGAGACCCAGTACTTC.